A selection of T cell receptor beta chains follows, all from one sample in a study of blood T cells in healthy people across ages. TCRdb processed the 5' RACE reads anew with MiXCR; each CDR3 protein has one entry. The data hold around 1,800,000 distinct CDR3 sequences, with around 42% observed a single time. Sequenced sample: blood. Receptors originate from a human donor in good health. Each CDR3 is given with its conserved first and last residue. A D gene is named only where the DNA matches it firmly. Rows may omit the clone size; those that give it use once, few, many or a size class.

CDR3nt | CDR3aa | abundance | v_gene | d_gene | j_gene
TGTGCCACCATTTCGGACAAGGACAATGAGCAGTTCTTC | CATISDKDNEQFF | . | TRBV24-1 | . | TRBJ2-1
TGTGCCAGCAGTTTACTGCCGGGAGAGACCCAGTACTTC | CASSLLPGETQYF | . | TRBV28 | . | TRBJ2-5
TGTGCCAGCACCATGACAGGGACTAACTATGGCTACACCTTC | CASTMTGTNYGYTF | . | TRBV12-3/TRBV12-4 | TRBD1 | TRBJ1-2
TGTGCCACAGGGCAGGCCCAGAACACCGGGGAGCTGTTTTTT | CATGQAQNTGELFF | . | TRBV24-1 | . | TRBJ2-2
TGTGCCAGCAGTTACGAGCCCCCCACCAGAGGGGGGCGTTGGTTCTTC | CASSYEPPTRGGRWFF | . | TRBV6-2/TRBV6-3 | . | TRBJ2-1
TGTGCCAGCACCCGCGGGGTCCCTGGGGGCAATGAGCAGTTCTTC | CASTRGVPGGNEQFF | . | TRBV21-1 | . | TRBJ2-1
TGTGCCAGCAGTGGGTGGGTCCGCAGAGGGTCACCCCTCCACTTT | CASSGWVRRGSPLHF | few | TRBV6-1 | . | TRBJ1-6
TGTGCCAGCAGCCCCACCTCTGGAATCTCTGGGGCCAACGTCCTGACTTTC | CASSPTSGISGANVLTF | few | TRBV7-2 | . | TRBJ2-6
TGTGCCAGCAGAAAAGGGGGGGAAATAGAGACCCAGTACTTC | CASRKGGEIETQYF | . | TRBV28 | . | TRBJ2-5
TGCAGTGCGAGTAGAGACAGGAGGACGACCCAGTACTTC | CSASRDRRTTQYF | . | TRBV20-1 | . | TRBJ2-5
TGTGCCAGCAGTCCCAACCGGCTCGGACAGGCAAACACTGAAGCTTTCTTT | CASSPNRLGQANTEAFF | . | TRBV6-6 | TRBD1 | TRBJ1-1
TGTGCCGGCAGCACGACAGGGAAGGGAGTTTACGAGCAGTACTTC | CAGSTTGKGVYEQYF | . | TRBV7-9 | TRBD1 | TRBJ2-7
TGCGCCAGCAGCTACGAGGGACAGGGGGGTAATGAGCAGTTCTTC | CASSYEGQGGNEQFF | few | TRBV5-1 | TRBD1 | TRBJ2-1
TGTGCCAGCAGCCAGACAGGGTTGGGAAACACTGAAGCTTTCTTT | CASSQTGLGNTEAFF | . | TRBV11-3 | TRBD1 | TRBJ1-1
TGTGCCAGCAGCTTCACCGATACGCAGTGTTTT | CASSFTDTQCF | once | TRBV7-2 | . | TRBJ2-3
TGCAGCGTTAAGGAAGGGGGAAGGCGGGCGTACGAGCAGTACTTC | CSVKEGGRRAYEQYF | many | TRBV29-1 | . | TRBJ2-7
TGTGCCAGCAGCGTAGTCGGGGACAGGGAAGGCGAGCAGTACTTC | CASSVVGDREGEQYF | few | TRBV9 | TRBD1 | TRBJ2-7
TGTGCCAGCAGCCGCCGGGGAGACAGGGGCGGCTATGGCTACACCTTC | CASSRRGDRGGYGYTF | few | TRBV6-2/TRBV6-3 | TRBD1 | TRBJ1-2
TGCGCCAGCAGCTTGGCCAATGAAGGATCCACTGAAGCTTTCTTT | CASSLANEGSTEAFF | . | TRBV5-1 | . | TRBJ1-1
TGTGCCAGCAGTTCCCTCCAGGCCTGGGGCGACACTGAAGCTTTCTTT | CASSSLQAWGDTEAFF | . | TRBV6-5 | . | TRBJ1-1
TGCAGTGCTAGAGGGGGGAACAGGGGGCGCGACGAGCAGTACTTC | CSARGGNRGRDEQYF | . | TRBV20-1 | TRBD1 | TRBJ2-7
TGTGCCAGCAGTTTCCCTCCCTCTAGCGGGGGGACCCAAGAGACCCAGTACTTC | CASSFPPSSGGTQETQYF | few | TRBV12-3/TRBV12-4 | TRBD2 | TRBJ2-5
TGTGCCAGCACCCCAGACCCAGGGGCCGTTCCCAGCACCGGGGAGCTGTTTTTT | CASTPDPGAVPSTGELFF | . | TRBV12-3/TRBV12-4 | . | TRBJ2-2
TGCGCCAGCAGCCAAGAAGGACACTCGGCTTACGAGCAGTACTTC | CASSQEGHSAYEQYF | many | TRBV4-3 | . | TRBJ2-7
TGTGCCACCAGTGTAGGGGATGCAGATGCGCAGTATTTT | CATSVGDADAQYF | . | TRBV24-1 | . | TRBJ2-3
TGTGTCATCAGTGAGGGGGGACTAACCCAAGAGACCCAGTACTTC | CVISEGGLTQETQYF | . | TRBV10-3 | . | TRBJ2-5
TGCGCCAGCAGCTTAATCTCCAGGGCCGCCTACGAGCAGTACTTC | CASSLISRAAYEQYF | few | TRBV5-1 | . | TRBJ2-7
TGTGCCAGCAGTTTTACAGGGGTTGGCTACACCTTC | CASSFTGVGYTF | few | TRBV12-3/TRBV12-4 | TRBD1 | TRBJ1-2
TGTGCCAGCAGCTCCTTCGTGGGGAACCCCCGAGCAGATACGCAGTATTTT | CASSSFVGNPRADTQYF | . | TRBV7-6 | . | TRBJ2-3
TGTGCCAGCAGCGCTCCGGGGGACCCGAGGGAGCAGTACTTC | CASSAPGDPREQYF | . | TRBV9 | . | TRBJ2-5
TGTGCCAGCAGTGAAGCCAGGGGATGGGGACGCACTGAAGCTTTCTTT | CASSEARGWGRTEAFF | . | TRBV6-1 | . | TRBJ1-1
TGTGCCAGCAGCCGGGAAGTGACCTACGAGCAGTACTTC | CASSREVTYEQYF | . | TRBV4-2 | . | TRBJ2-7
TGTGCCAGCAGTTTAGGGAGAAGGGCATTTCCCTACGAGCAGTACTTC | CASSLGRRAFPYEQYF | few | TRBV12-3/TRBV12-4 | . | TRBJ2-7
TGTGCCAGCAGCCCCACGGCAGGGGGCTCCTATGGCTACACCTTC | CASSPTAGGSYGYTF | few | TRBV12-3/TRBV12-4 | TRBD1 | TRBJ1-2
TGTGCCGGAGAGACAGGGGAGTGGGAGCAGTACTTC | CAGETGEWEQYF | few | TRBV6-5 | TRBD1 | TRBJ2-7
TGTGCCACCAGTGACCCAGCATCCGCTAGGGGGATTTGGGATACGCAGTATTTT | CATSDPASARGIWDTQYF | . | TRBV24-1 | . | TRBJ2-3
TGTGCCAGCAATATCTTAGAGAACACTGAAGCTTTCTTT | CASNILENTEAFF | . | TRBV6-6 | . | TRBJ1-1
TGTGCCAGCAGCTTTACAACCGGGAATGCCTACGAGCAGTACTTC | CASSFTTGNAYEQYF | . | TRBV11-1 | . | TRBJ2-7
TGTGCCAGCAGCTACCGACTAGCGGGGGGGCAAGAGACCCAGTACTTC | CASSYRLAGGQETQYF | few | TRBV5-6 | TRBD2 | TRBJ2-5
TGTGCCAGCTCACCCCCTGGGCCGACGAACACCGGGGAGCTGTTTTTT | CASSPPGPTNTGELFF | . | TRBV18 | . | TRBJ2-2